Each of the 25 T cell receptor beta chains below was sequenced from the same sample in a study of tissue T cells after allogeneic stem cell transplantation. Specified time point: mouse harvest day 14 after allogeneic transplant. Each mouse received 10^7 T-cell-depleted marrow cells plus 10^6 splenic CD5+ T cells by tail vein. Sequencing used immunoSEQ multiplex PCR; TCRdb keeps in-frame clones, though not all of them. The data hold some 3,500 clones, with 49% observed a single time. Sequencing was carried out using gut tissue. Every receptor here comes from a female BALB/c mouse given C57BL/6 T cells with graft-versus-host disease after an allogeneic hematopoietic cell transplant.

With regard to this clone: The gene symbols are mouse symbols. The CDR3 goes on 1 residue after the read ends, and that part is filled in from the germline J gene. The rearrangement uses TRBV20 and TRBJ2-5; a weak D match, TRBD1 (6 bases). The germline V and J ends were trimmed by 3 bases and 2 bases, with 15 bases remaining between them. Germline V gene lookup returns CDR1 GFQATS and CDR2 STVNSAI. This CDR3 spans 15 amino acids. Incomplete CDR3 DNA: TGTGGTGCTAGTGGCAGGGGAGTCGGCCAAGACACCCAGTAC. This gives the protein CGASGRGVGQDTQY. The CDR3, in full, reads CGASGRGVGQDTQYF.

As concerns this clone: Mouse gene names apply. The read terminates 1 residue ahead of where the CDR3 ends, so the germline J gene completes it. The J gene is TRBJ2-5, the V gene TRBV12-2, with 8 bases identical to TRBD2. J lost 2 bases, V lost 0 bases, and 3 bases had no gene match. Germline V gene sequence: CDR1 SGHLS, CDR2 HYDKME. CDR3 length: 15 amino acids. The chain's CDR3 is CASSLAGGSQDTQYF. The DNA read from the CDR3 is TGTGCCAGCTCTCTCGCTGGGGGGTCCCAAGACACCCAGTAC. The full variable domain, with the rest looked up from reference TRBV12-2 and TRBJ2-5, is NSGVVQSPRYIIKGKGERSILKCIPISGHLSVAWYQQTQGQELKFFIQHYDKMERDKGNLPSRFSVQQFDDYHSEMNMSALELEDSAVYFCASSLAGGSQDTQYFGPGTRLLVL.

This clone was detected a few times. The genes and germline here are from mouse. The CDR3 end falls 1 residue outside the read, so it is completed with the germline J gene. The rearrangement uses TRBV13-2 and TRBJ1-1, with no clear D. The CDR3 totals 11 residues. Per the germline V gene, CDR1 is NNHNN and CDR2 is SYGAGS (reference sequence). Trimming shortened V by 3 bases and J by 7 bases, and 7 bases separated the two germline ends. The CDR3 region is CASGGGREVFF. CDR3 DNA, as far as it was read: TGTGCCAGCGGTGGGGGAAGAGAAGTCTTC.

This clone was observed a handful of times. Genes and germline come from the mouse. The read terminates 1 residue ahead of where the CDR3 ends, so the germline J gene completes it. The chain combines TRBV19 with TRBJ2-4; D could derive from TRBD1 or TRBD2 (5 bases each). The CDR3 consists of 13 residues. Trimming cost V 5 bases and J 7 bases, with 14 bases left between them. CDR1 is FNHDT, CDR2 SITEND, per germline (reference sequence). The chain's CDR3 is CASSPGLRDTLYF. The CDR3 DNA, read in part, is TGTGCCAGCAGCCCGGGGCTGAGGGACACCTTGTAC.

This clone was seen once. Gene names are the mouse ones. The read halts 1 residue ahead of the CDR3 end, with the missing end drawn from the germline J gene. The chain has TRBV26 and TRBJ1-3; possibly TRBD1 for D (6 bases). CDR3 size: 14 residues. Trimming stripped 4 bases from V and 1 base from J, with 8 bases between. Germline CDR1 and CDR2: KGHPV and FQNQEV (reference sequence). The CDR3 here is CASSPGQSGNTLYF. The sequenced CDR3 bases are TGTGCCAGCAGTCCGGGACAATCTGGAAATACGCTCTAT.

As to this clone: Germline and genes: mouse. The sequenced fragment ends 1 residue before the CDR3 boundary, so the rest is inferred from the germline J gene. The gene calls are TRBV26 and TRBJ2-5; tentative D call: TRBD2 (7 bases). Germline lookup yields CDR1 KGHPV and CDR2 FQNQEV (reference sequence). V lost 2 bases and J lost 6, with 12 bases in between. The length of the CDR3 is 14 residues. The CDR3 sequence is CASSLRGAGDTQYF. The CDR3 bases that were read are TGTGCCAGCAGTCTGAGGGGGGCGGGCGACACCCAGTAC.

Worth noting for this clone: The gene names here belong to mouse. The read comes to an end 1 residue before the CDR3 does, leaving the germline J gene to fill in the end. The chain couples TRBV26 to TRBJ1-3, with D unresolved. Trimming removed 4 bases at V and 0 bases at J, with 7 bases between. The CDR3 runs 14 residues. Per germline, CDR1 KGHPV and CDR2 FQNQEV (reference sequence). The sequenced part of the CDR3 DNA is TGTGCCAGCAGTCCCCAGAATTCTGGAAATACGCTCTAT. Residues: CASSPQNSGNTLY. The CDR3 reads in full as CASSPQNSGNTLYF.

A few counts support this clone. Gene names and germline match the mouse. Partial CDR3 DNA: TGTGCAAGCAGCTTAGGGAAGGTCTATGAACAGTAC. It translates to CASSLGKVYEQY. In full, the CDR3 is CASSLGKVYEQYF. This chain uses TRBV16 with TRBJ2-7; D call uncertain. The sequenced fragment ends 1 residue before the CDR3 boundary, so the rest is inferred from the germline J gene. CDR1 is SGHSA, CDR2 FRNQAP, per germline. This CDR3 spans 13 amino acids. The V gene lost 1 base and the J gene lost 3 bases, with 7 bases spanning the gap.

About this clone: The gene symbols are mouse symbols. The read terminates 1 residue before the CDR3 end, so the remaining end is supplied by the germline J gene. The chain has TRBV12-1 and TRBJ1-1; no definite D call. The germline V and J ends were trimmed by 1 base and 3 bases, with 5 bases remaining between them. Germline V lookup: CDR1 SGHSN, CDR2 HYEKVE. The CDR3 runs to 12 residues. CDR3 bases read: TGTGCCAGCTCTCTTTCATACACAGAAGTCTTC. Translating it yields CASSLSYTEVF. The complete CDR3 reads CASSLSYTEVFF.

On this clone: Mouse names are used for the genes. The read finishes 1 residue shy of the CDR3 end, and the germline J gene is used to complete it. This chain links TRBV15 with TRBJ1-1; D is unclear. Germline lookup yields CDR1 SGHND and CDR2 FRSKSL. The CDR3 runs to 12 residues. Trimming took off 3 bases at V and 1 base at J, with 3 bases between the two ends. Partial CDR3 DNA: TGTGCCAGCAGTTTGGGGAACACAGAAGTCTTC. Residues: CASSLGNTEVF. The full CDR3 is CASSLGNTEVFF. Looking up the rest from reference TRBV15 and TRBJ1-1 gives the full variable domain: DAGVTQTPRHEVAEKGQTIILKCEPVSGHNDLFWYRQTKIQGLELLSYFRSKSLMEDGGAFKDRFKAEMLNSSFSTLKIQPTEPKDSAVYLCASSLGNTEVFFGKGTRLTVV.

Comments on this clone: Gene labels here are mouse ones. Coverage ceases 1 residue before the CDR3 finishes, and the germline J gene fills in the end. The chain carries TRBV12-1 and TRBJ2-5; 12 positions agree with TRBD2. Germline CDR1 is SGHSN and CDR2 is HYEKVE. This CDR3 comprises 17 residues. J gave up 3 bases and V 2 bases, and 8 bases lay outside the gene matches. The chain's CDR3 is CASSRLGGRIGQDTQYF. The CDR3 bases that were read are TGTGCCAGCTCTCGACTGGGGGGGCGCATTGGACAAGACACCCAGTAC.

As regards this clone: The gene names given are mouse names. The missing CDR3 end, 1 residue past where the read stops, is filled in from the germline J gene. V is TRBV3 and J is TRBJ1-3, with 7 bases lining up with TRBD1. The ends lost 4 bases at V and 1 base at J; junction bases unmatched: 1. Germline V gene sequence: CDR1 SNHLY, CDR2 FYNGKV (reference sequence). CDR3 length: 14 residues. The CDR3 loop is CASSSTGSGNTLYF. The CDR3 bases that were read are TGTGCCAGCAGCTCGACAGGGTCTGGAAATACGCTCTAT.

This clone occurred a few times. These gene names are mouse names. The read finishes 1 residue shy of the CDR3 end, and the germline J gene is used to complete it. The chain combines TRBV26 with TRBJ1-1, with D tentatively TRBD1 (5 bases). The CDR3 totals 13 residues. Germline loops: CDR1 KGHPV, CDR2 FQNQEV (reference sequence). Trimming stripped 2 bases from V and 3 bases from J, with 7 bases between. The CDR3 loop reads CASSLPGHTEVFF. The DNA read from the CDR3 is TGTGCCAGCAGTCTGCCAGGGCACACAGAAGTCTTC.

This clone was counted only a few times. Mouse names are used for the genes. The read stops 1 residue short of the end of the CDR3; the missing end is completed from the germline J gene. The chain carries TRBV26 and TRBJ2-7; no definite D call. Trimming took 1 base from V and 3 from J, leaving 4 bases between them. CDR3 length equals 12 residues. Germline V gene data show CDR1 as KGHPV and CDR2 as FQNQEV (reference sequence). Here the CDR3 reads CASSLYNYEQYF. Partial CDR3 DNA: TGTGCCAGCAGTCTGTACAACTATGAACAGTAC.

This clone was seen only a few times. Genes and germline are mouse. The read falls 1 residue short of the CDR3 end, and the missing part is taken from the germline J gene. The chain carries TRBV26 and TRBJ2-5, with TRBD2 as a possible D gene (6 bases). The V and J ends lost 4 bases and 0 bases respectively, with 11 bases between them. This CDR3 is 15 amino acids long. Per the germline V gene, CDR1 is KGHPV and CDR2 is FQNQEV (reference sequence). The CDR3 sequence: CASSPLGSNQDTQYF. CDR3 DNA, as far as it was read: TGTGCCAGCAGTCCCCTGGGGTCTAACCAAGACACCCAGTAC.

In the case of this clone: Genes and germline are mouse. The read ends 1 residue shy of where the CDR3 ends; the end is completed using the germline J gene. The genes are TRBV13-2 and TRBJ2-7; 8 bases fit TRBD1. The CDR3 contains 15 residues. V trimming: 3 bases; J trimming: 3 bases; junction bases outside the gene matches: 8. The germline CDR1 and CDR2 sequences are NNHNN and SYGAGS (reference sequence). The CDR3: CASGAPTGALYEQYF. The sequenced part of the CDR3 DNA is TGTGCCAGCGGTGCCCCGACAGGGGCCCTCTATGAACAGTAC.

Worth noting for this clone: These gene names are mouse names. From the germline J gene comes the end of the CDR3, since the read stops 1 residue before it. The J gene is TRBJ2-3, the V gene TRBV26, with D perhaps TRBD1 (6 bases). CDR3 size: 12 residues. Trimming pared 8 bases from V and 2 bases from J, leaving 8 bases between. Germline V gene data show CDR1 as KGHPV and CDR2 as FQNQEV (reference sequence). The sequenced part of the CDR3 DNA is TGTGCCAGCGGGGACAATGCAGAAACGCTGTAT. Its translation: CASGDNAETLY. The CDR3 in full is CASGDNAETLYF.

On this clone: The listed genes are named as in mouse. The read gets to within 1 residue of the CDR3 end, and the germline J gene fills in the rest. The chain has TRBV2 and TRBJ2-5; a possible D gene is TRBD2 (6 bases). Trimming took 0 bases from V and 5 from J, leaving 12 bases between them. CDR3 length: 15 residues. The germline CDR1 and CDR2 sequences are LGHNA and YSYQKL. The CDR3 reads CASSQDLTGRDTQYF. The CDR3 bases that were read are TGTGCCAGCAGCCAAGATCTCACTGGGAGAGACACCCAGTAC.

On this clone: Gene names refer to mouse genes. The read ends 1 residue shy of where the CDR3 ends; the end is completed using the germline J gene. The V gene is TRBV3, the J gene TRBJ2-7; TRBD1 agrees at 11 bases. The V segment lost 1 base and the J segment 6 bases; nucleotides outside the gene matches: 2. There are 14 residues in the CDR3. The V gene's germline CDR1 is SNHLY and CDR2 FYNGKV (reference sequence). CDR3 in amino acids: CASSLEDRGLEQYF. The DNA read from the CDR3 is TGTGCCAGCAGCTTAGAGGACAGGGGGCTTGAACAGTAC.

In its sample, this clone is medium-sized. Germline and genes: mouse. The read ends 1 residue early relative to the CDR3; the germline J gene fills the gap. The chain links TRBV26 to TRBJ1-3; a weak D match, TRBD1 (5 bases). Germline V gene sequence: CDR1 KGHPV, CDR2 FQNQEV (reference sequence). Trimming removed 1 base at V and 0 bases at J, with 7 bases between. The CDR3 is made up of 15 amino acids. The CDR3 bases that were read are TGTGCCAGCAGTCTGTACAGGAATTCTGGAAATACGCTCTAT. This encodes CASSLYRNSGNTLY. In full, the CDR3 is CASSLYRNSGNTLYF.

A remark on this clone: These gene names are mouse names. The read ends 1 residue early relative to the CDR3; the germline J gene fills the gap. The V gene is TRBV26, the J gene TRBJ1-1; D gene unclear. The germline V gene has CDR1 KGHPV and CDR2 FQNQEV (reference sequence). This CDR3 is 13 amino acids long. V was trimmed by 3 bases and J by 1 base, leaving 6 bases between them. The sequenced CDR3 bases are TGTGCCAGCAGTCTTGGCAGAAACACAGAAGTCTTC. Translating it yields CASSLGRNTEVF. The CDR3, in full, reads CASSLGRNTEVFF.

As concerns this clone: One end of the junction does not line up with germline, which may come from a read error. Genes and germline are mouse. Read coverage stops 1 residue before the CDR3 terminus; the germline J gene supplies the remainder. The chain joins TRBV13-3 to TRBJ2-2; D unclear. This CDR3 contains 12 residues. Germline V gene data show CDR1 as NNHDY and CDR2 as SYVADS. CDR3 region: CASGDQTGQLYF. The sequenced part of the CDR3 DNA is TGTGCCAGCGGTGACCAAACCGGGCAGCTCTAC.

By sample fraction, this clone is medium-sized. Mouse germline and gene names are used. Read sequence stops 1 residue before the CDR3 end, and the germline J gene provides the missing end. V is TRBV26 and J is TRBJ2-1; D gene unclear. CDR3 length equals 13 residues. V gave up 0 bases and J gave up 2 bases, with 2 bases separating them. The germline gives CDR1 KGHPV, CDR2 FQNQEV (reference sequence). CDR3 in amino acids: CASSLSHYAEQFF. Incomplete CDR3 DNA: TGTGCCAGCAGTCTGTCACACTATGCTGAGCAGTTC.

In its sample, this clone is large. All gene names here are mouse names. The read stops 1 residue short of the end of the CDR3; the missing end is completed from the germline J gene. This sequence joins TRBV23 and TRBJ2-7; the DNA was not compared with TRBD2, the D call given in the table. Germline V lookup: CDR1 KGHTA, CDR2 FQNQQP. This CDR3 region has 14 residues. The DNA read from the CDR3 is TGCTCCAGCAGTCAATCGTGGGGGGGCTATGAACAGTAC. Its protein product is CSSSQSWGGYEQY. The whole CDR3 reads CSSSQSWGGYEQYF.

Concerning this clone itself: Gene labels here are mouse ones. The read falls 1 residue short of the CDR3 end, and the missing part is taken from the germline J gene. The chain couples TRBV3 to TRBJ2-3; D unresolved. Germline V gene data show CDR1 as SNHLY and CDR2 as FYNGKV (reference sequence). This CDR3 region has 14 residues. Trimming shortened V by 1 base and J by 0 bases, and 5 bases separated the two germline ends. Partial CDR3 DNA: TGTGCCAGCAGCTTAGAGCACAGTGCAGAAACGCTGTAT. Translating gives CASSLEHSAETLY. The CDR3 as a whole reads CASSLEHSAETLYF.